This is a list of T cell receptor beta chains from one sample in a study of graft-versus-host responses after intestinal transplantation. TCRdb keeps only in-frame clones here, not all; method: immunoSEQ multiplex PCR. Among tens of thousands of clones, just under 95% were seen once, and the ten largest hold 6.5% to 8%. The sequences come from bone marrow, collected 700 to 850 days after intestinal transplantation. Source of these receptors: a human patient who received an intestinal transplant, so some T cells may come from the graft donor. Both conserved end residues are part of each CDR3. D genes are given only for firm matches. Size values are once, few and many counts, or a class for expanded clones, and some rows have none.

j_call v_call d_call clone_size cdr3_aa cdr3_nt
TRBJ1-3 TRBV5-1 - once CASSGAEDSGNTIYF TGCGCCAGCAGCGGAGCAGAGGACTCTGGAAACACCATATATTTT
TRBJ2-4 TRBV9 - - CRPLGRGSKNIQYF TGTCGCCCCCTTGGTAGGGGGTCCAAAAACATTCAGTACTTC
TRBJ1-4 TRBV4-1 TRBD1 - CASSQVGGGGSEKLFF TGCGCCAGCAGCCAAGTAGGAGGGGGCGGGAGTGAAAAACTGTTTTTT
TRBJ1-3 TRBV12-5 - - CASVAGNTIYF TGTGCTAGTGTGGCGGGAAACACCATATATTTT
TRBJ2-1 TRBV9 TRBD1 - CASSLQGHSSYNEQFF TGTGCCAGCAGCCTACAGGGGCATAGCTCCTACAATGAGCAGTTCTTC
TRBJ1-2 TRBV6-5 - - CASSLPDDPYGYTF TGTGCCAGCAGTTTACCGGACGACCCCTATGGCTACACCTTC
TRBJ1-6 TRBV6-6 - - CASSYLDSPLHF TGTGCCAGCAGTTACCTGGACTCACCCCTCCACTTT
TRBJ2-7 TRBV15 TRBD1 - CATSHRRQGVGEQYF TGTGCCACCAGCCACCGGCGACAGGGTGTTGGCGAGCAGTACTTC
TRBJ2-3 TRBV11-2 - - CASSSSLLSAVTDTQYF TGTGCCAGCAGCTCGTCGCTCTTATCGGCAGTCACAGATACGCAGTATTTT
TRBJ2-2 TRBV27 - - CASRGRAVTGELFF TGTGCCAGCCGCGGTCGGGCAGTCACCGGGGAGCTGTTTTTT
TRBJ2-7 TRBV10-3 TRBD2 - CATGTSGEYEQYF TGTGCCACGGGGACTAGCGGGGAATACGAGCAGTACTTC
TRBJ1-2 TRBV28 - - CASSLSVYYGYTF TGTGCCAGCAGTTTAAGCGTATACTATGGCTACACCTTC
TRBJ2-7 TRBV19 - once CASSMDSSYEQYF TGTGCCAGTAGTATGGACAGCTCCTACGAGCAGTACTTC
TRBJ1-3 TRBV15 - - CATSIQGFGSGNTIYF TGTGCCACCAGCATACAGGGTTTCGGCTCTGGAAACACCATATATTTT
TRBJ2-7 TRBV5-1 - once CASSLPGDYEQYF TGCGCCAGCAGCCTACCGGGAGATTACGAGCAGTACTTC
TRBJ1-2 TRBV14 - - CASSSRDISGYTF TGTGCCAGCAGCTCGAGGGATATTAGCGGCTACACCTTC
TRBJ1-5 TRBV19 - - CASSIGPWKSQPQHF TGTGCCAGTAGTATAGGCCCTTGGAAGAGTCAGCCCCAGCATTTT
TRBJ2-2 TRBV6-5 TRBD1 - CASSPGQGGSGELFF TGTGCCAGCAGCCCGGGACAGGGAGGATCCGGGGAGCTGTTTTTT
TRBJ1-4 TRBV5-5 TRBD1 - CASSSSTGNNEKLFF TGTGCCAGCAGCAGCTCGACAGGGAATAATGAAAAACTGTTTTTT
TRBJ2-7 TRBV19 TRBD1 - CASSTQGAAGYEQYF TGTGCCAGTAGTACCCAGGGGGCGGCGGGCTACGAGCAGTACTTC
TRBJ2-3 TRBV7-6 - - CASSLVDTQYF TGTGCCAGCAGCTTAGTGGATACGCAGTATTTT
TRBJ2-3 TRBV5-4 - - CASSAELELRQYF TGTGCCAGCAGCGCCGAACTGGAGCTAAGACAGTATTTT
TRBJ2-7 TRBV5-1 - - CASSLYGDYEQYF TGCGCCAGCAGCTTGTACGGAGACTACGAGCAGTACTTC
TRBJ2-1 TRBV7-3 TRBD1 - CASSLDRGYYNEQFF TGTGCCAGCAGCTTAGACAGGGGCTACTACAATGAGCAGTTCTTC
TRBJ2-6 TRBV9 - few CASSVGAGANVLTF TGTGCCAGCAGCGTGGGGGCTGGGGCCAACGTCCTGACTTTC
TRBJ2-4 TRBV2 TRBD1 - CASSVGRTGENIQYF TGTGCCAGCAGTGTGGGGAGGACAGGGGAAAACATTCAGTACTTC
TRBJ2-1 TRBV11-1 TRBD2 - CASTDGGRYNEQFF TGTGCCAGCACGGACGGGGGGAGGTACAATGAGCAGTTCTTC
TRBJ1-1 TRBV5-1 - - CASSSNRHVNTEAFF TGCGCCAGCAGCTCGAACAGACATGTGAACACTGAAGCTTTCTTT
TRBJ2-7 TRBV14 - - CASSPTGKVSYEQYF TGTGCCAGCAGCCCTACAGGGAAGGTCTCCTACGAGCAGTACTTC
TRBJ1-2 TRBV27 TRBD1 once CASSSGTGLDGYTF TGTGCCAGCAGTTCCGGGACAGGGTTGGATGGCTACACCTTC
TRBJ2-1 TRBV7-9 - - CASSFREQFF TGTGCCAGCAGCTTCAGGGAGCAGTTCTTC
TRBJ1-1 TRBV30 TRBD1 - CAWTSTGANTEAFF TGTGCCTGGACCTCCACAGGGGCGAACACTGAAGCTTTCTTT
TRBJ1-1 TRBV28 - - CASSFPRTGEAFF TGTGCCAGCAGTTTCCCGCGAACGGGTGAAGCTTTCTTT
TRBJ2-7 TRBV27 - - CASRLSWGTLAYEQYF TGTGCCAGCAGACTATCATGGGGGACCCTGGCTTACGAGCAGTACTTC
TRBJ1-1 TRBV6-1 - - CASSPPSHGASEAFF TGTGCCAGCAGTCCCCCATCCCATGGGGCGTCTGAAGCTTTCTTT
TRBJ1-2 TRBV19 - - CASSPPTGELYGYTF TGTGCCAGTAGTCCCCCGACAGGAGAACTCTATGGCTACACCTTC
TRBJ1-6 TRBV9 - - CASSVAPPGPGISSYNSPLHF TGTGCCAGCAGCGTAGCCCCACCGGGTCCCGGTATCAGCTCCTATAATTCACCCCTCCACTTT
TRBJ2-1 TRBV10-2 - - CASSADWANNEQFF TGCGCCAGCAGTGCAGATTGGGCAAACAATGAGCAGTTCTTC
TRBJ2-1 TRBV5-4 - - CASSLGSFSSYNEQFF TGTGCCAGCAGCTTGGGTTCCTTTAGCTCCTACAATGAGCAGTTCTTC
TRBJ2-1 TRBV27 - - CASSLTGSYNEQFF TGTGCCAGCAGTTTAACAGGCTCCTACAATGAGCAGTTCTTC
TRBJ1-4 TRBV28 TRBD1 - CASSLRGRGEKLFF TGTGCCAGCAGTTTAAGGGGCAGGGGGGAAAAACTGTTTTTT
TRBJ1-5 TRBV5-6 - - CASSLNDGQPQHF TGTGCCAGCAGCTTGAACGACGGCCAGCCCCAGCATTTT
TRBJ1-5 TRBV6-5 - - CASSYDSPNQPQHF TGTGCCAGCAGTTACGACTCCCCCAATCAGCCCCAGCATTTT
TRBJ1-1 TRBV19 - - CASRLGPEAFF TGTGCCAGTCGGCTCGGGCCTGAAGCTTTCTTT
TRBJ2-1 TRBV11-2 TRBD2 - CASSPWTSGGAIEQFF TGTGCCAGCAGCCCCTGGACTAGCGGGGGGGCGATTGAGCAGTTCTTC
TRBJ1-3 TRBV2 - few CASGQSYGNTIYF TGTGCCAGCGGACAGTCATATGGAAACACCATATATTTT
TRBJ1-2 TRBV7-9 - - CASSLGPRYTF TGTGCCAGCAGCCTCGGGCCCCGCTACACCTTC
TRBJ2-2 TRBV6-5 - - CASKVRAGELFF TGTGCCAGCAAAGTGAGGGCCGGGGAGCTGTTTTTT
TRBJ2-3 TRBV4-1 - - CASSRMGFTDTQYF TGCGCCAGCAGCCGCATGGGGTTCACAGATACGCAGTATTTT
TRBJ1-2 TRBV7-9 TRBD1 - CASSLTLTGNYGYTF TGTGCCAGCAGCTTAACCCTGACAGGGAACTATGGCTACACCTTC
TRBJ2-2 TRBV6-4 - few CASSDSGTGELFF TGTGCCAGCAGTGACAGCGGCACCGGGGAGCTGTTTTTT
TRBJ1-3 TRBV5-6 - - CASSLGQEISGNTIYF TGTGCCAGCAGCTTGGGGCAGGAAATTTCGGGAAACACCATATATTTT
TRBJ2-1 TRBV7-3 TRBD2 once CASSRSSGSSYNEQFF TGTGCCAGCAGCCGATCTAGCGGTTCCTCCTACAATGAGCAGTTCTTC
TRBJ2-3 TRBV27 TRBD2 - CASSSTDTSGGYTDTQYF TGTGCCAGCAGTTCTACAGATACTAGCGGGGGGTACACAGATACGCAGTATTTT
TRBJ2-3 TRBV5-1 TRBD2 - CASSFSGGAADTQYF TGCGCCAGCAGCTTTAGCGGGGGGGCGGCAGATACGCAGTATTTT
TRBJ2-7 TRBV27 - - CASSLWGSVYEQYF TGTGCCAGCAGTTTATGGGGATCGGTCTACGAGCAGTACTTC
TRBJ1-5 TRBV2 - - CASSALGSNQPQHF TGTGCCAGCAGTGCGCTCGGTAGCAATCAGCCCCAGCATTTT
TRBJ1-5 TRBV5-1 TRBD1 - CASSPGTGFTLEQPQHF TGCGCCAGCAGCCCGGGGACAGGCTTCACCCTAGAGCAGCCCCAGCATTTT
TRBJ2-1 TRBV4-1 - - CASRLGGTGEQFF TGCGCCAGCAGATTAGGGGGTACGGGTGAGCAGTTCTTC